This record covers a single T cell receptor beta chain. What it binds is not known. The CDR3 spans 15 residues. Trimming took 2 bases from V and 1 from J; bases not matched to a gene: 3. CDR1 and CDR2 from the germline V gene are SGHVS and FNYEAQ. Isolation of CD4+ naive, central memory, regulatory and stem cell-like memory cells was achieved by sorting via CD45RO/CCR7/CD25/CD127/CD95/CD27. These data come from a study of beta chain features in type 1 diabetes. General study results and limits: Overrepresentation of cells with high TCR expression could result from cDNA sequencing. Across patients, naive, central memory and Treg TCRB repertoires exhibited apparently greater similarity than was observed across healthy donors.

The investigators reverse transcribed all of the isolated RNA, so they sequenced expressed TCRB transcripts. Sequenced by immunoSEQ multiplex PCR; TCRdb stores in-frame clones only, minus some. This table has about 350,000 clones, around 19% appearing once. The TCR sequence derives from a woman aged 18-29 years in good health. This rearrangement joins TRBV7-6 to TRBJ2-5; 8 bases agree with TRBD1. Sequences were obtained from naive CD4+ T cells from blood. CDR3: CASSLMQGAQETQYF. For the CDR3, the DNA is TGTGCCAGCAGCTTAATGCAGGGGGCCCAAGAGACCCAGTACTTC.